This T cell receptor beta chain was profiled in a study of CD8+ T cells in alopecia areata. Treatment here: oral pan-JAK inhibitor, 5-10 mg twice daily. RNA extraction was followed by reverse transcription into cDNA, which acted as the sequencing template. Data came from immunoSEQ multiplex PCR; TCRdb stores just in-frame clones and leaves some out. Of 150,000 to 200,000 clones detected, 50% to 75% appear once; the ten largest clones hold roughly 17%. Material: CD4+ T cells sorted from blood, obtained between weeks 55 and 70, from a patient treated with tofacitinib. The receptor was derived from a human donor with alopecia areata.

The CDR3 DNA is TGCAGTGCTGCGGGACCTGAGCAGTATTTT. Protein product: CSAAGPEQYF. This chain joins TRBV20-1 and TRBJ2-3; D is possibly TRBD2 (6 bases). The length of the CDR3 is 10 residues. V was clipped by 5 bases and J by 11 bases, with 11 bases between them. The germline V gene encodes CDR1 DFQATT and CDR2 SNEGSKA (reference sequence).